This T cell receptor beta chain derives from a study of T cell clonality in common variable immunodeficiency. Notes on the study in general: Patient heterogeneity in the CVID cohort limited correlations between repertoire features and clinical complications.

Germline lookup yields CDR1 DFQATT and CDR2 SNEGSKA (reference sequence). This CDR3 has 15 residues. Trimming stripped 3 bases from V and 1 base from J, with 15 bases between. This clone was seen many times. Antigen: not known. Read data end 3 residues before the CDR3 end; the end is taken from the germline J gene. TCRdb's copy holds only in-frame clones and misses some; the assay was immunoSEQ multiplex PCR. The record shows about 64,000 clones for this sample, with no singletons present. This TCR was recovered from a person aged 18-70 years in good health. The sequenced sample consisted of peripheral blood mononuclear cells. The V call is TRBV20-1, the J call TRBJ1-1; unclear D gene. Here the CDR3 reads CSARGQTSGNTEAFF. The CDR3 bases that were read are TGCAGTGCTAGGGGTCAGACTTCGGGGAACACTGAA.